This T cell receptor (beta chain) was captured by sequencing in a study of T cell responses to AZD1222 COVID-19 vaccine. The protocol was immunoSEQ multiplex PCR, while the TCRdb copy is restricted to in-frame clones and leaves out a portion. The sample includes 85,000 or so clones, around 83% of them seen just once. The CDR3 covers 12 residues. Germline V gives CDR1 SQVTM, CDR2 ANQGSEA. The V gene lost 4 bases and the J gene lost 5 bases, with 11 bases spanning the gap. Here the sequenced sample was peripheral blood, taken 28 days after the second AZD1222 dose. The TCR was taken from an adult who received the AZD1222 COVID-19 vaccine. This chain joins TRBV29-1 and TRBJ2-5, with D possibly called TRBD1 or TRBD2 (6 bases each). CDR3 bases: TGCAGCGTTGTAAGGGGGGACGAGACCCAGTACTTC. This gives the protein CSVVRGDETQYF.